What follows are 5 T cell receptor beta chains derived from one specimen sequenced in a study of T cell responses to AZD1222 COVID-19 vaccine. The data were produced by immunoSEQ multiplex PCR, yet TCRdb's version contains in-frame clones alone and is incomplete. Among approximately 140,000 clones, 80% to 90% were seen once, and the ten largest hold roughly 4.7%. This sample comprised peripheral blood, obtained on day 0 of AZD1222 vaccination. All receptors derive from an adult in good health.

J is TRBJ2-1 and V is TRBV6-2 or TRBV6-3, with TRBD2 matching 13 bases. V lost 4 bases to trimming and J lost 7 bases; unmatched junction nucleotides: 7. Germline loops: CDR1 MNHEY, CDR2 SVGEGT. The CDR3 loop spans 16 amino acids. DNA for the CDR3: TGTGCCAGCAGTTCCCGACTAGCGGGAGGTGGAAATGAGCAGTTCTTC. This gives the protein CASSSRLAGGGNEQFF.

This chain uses TRBV2 with TRBJ1-3, with 8 bases identical to TRBD1. Germline V lookup: CDR1 SNHLY, CDR2 FYNNEI. This CDR3 has 16 residues. The V gene end was trimmed by 6 bases and the J gene end by 5 bases; junction bases not matched to a gene: 12. In DNA, the CDR3 is TGTGCCAGCAGATTATCGCTCGACAGGGGAAGAAACACCATATATTTT. Protein sequence: CASRLSLDRGRNTIYF.

The chain has TRBV7-9 and TRBJ2-5; D tentatively reads TRBD1 or TRBD2 (5 bases each). The V gene lost 5 bases and the J gene lost 2 bases, with 15 bases spanning the gap. Germline loops: CDR1 SEHNR, CDR2 FQNEAQ (reference sequence). This CDR3 has 15 residues. The CDR3 sequence: CASSGLRGGQETQYF. In nucleotides, the CDR3 is TGTGCCAGCAGCGGCCTCCGGGGCGGTCAAGAGACCCAGTACTTC.

CDR3 region: CASSYFPWPPEQYF. CDR3 DNA: TGTGCCAGCAGTTACTTCCCGTGGCCACCCGAGCAGTACTTC. V and J are TRBV6-2 or TRBV6-3 and TRBJ2-7; D is ambiguous. The V end lost 1 base, the J end lost 6 bases, and 13 bases lay between the germline ends. The CDR3 sequence is 14 residues long. Per the germline V gene, CDR1 is MNHEY and CDR2 is SVGEGT.

The genes are TRBV19 and TRBJ1-5; no firm D call. Germline V gives CDR1 LNHDA, CDR2 SQIVND (reference sequence). CDR3 length equals 14 residues. V was cut by 1 base and J by 1 base, with 5 bases left in between. The DNA for the CDR3 is TGTGCCAGTAGTATAGGTGGGAGCAATCAGCCCCAGCATTTT. Its translation: CASSIGGSNQPQHF.